This entry features one T cell receptor beta chain sequence. Its antigen is not identified. From germline, CDR1 is SGHRS and CDR2 YFSETQ. Between the trimmed V and J ends, which lost 5 bases and 0 bases, there was a span of 15 bases. The CDR3 extends over 16 amino acids. This record belongs to a study of T-cell reconstitution after alpha-beta-depleted transplantation in children. Study results and limitations: TCRbeta diversity was high at day 60 in some patients (a result of surviving recipient T cells and thymic progenitors). Several hundred expanded graft clones reportedly were the source of alpha-beta T cells about two months after transplant. It was newly produced T cells that mostly accounted for T-cell counts and diversity one year after transplant.

Unique molecular identifiers were used in preparing the TCRbeta library. TCRdb called the PCR reads again in MiXCR, with one record for every CDR3 protein. The data show fewer than 700,000 distinct CDR3 sequences, approximately 22% seen once. The material sequenced was PBMCs, mostly from graft donor cells, taken 360 days after TCRalphabeta/CD19-depleted stem cell transplant. J is TRBJ2-1 and V is TRBV5-1; possibly TRBD2 for D (6 bases). This TCR derives from a boy in the first two years of life who had a stem cell transplant for acute myeloid leukemia, so the T cells may come from the graft donor. For the CDR3, the DNA is TGCGCCAGCAGTTGGGACTTCCCGAGCTCCTACAATGAGCAGTTCTTC. It yields the protein CASSWDFPSSYNEQFF.